This T cell receptor beta chain originates from a study of Graves' ophthalmopathy and Graves' hyperthyroidism. Study at large: Where ophthalmopathy was absent within 18 months of follow-up, hyperthyroidism was stable.

Hyperthyroidism was new, under 2 months, in patients aged 18 to 65. The CDR3 contains 13 residues. Germline lookup yields CDR1 DFQATT and CDR2 SNEGSKA (reference sequence). The trim removed 5 bases at V and 11 bases at J, leaving 14 bases unmatched. Amplification from RNA transcripts yielded the TCR beta CDR3 regions. RT-PCR was first run with HTBI primers, then multiplex PCR in a second round. TCRdb itself ran the multiplex PCR reads through MiXCR, one entry per CDR3 protein. The table has about 1.1 million distinct CDR3 sequences, less than 45% seen once. The TCR sequence derives from an adult man with Graves' hyperthyroidism. Sequences were obtained from peripheral blood or thyroid tissue (not recorded which). The V and J genes are TRBV20-1 and TRBJ2-5; TRBD2 matches at 7 bases. The CDR3 bases are TGCAGTGCTGGGGGGGGACTCCATATGTTGCAGTACTTC. Encoded protein: CSAGGGLHMLQYF.